This T cell receptor (beta chain) was recorded in a study of sequential checkpoint blockade in melanoma. Whole-study context: Maintenance nivolumab came after either treatment sequence.

TCRdb's table, derived via immunoSEQ multiplex PCR, lists solely in-frame clones and lacks some. Among about 8,200 clones listed, roughly 60% were seen once. Noted treatment: randomized to nivolumab then ipilimumab (arm A) or the reverse (arm B). Live CD3+CD8+ CD19− CD56− cells were sorted from PBMCs. V lost 1 base and J lost 3, with 7 bases in between. In germline, CDR1 is LGHNA, CDR2 YNFKEQ. The CDR3 contains 13 residues. The source material was CD8+ T cells sorted from blood (inferred from file names), sampled from a patient given nivolumab and ipilimumab in sequence. The chain uses TRBV4-2 and TRBJ2-7, with TRBD1 as a possible D gene (6 bases). This TCR was recovered from a human donor with melanoma. Here the CDR3 reads CASSQGDIYEQYF. The CDR3 region has the DNA TGTGCCAGCAGCCAAGGGGACATCTACGAGCAGTACTTC.